The clone carrying this T cell receptor beta chain was recorded a few times. These data belong to a study of T-cell memory formation after mild COVID-19. The CDR3 contains 12 residues. V was clipped by 6 bases and J by 1 base, with 3 bases between them. The germline CDR1 and CDR2 sequences are MNHEY and SVGEGT. TCRdb independently ran MiXCR on the 5' RACE reads; one entry per CDR3 protein. The table lists fewer than 150,000 distinct CDR3 sequences, over 15% of them singletons. What was sequenced was PBMCs or a T cell subset sorted from them (not recorded which). This TCR was recovered from a man aged 18 to 30 who had mild COVID-19 (a few samples of this study predate the infection). Cell type and time point are not known. The J gene is TRBJ2-2, the V gene TRBV6-2 or TRBV6-3; D remains ambiguous. The CDR3 loop is CASRKNTGELFF. The CDR3 bases are TGTGCCAGCAGAAAGAACACCGGGGAGCTGTTTTTT.